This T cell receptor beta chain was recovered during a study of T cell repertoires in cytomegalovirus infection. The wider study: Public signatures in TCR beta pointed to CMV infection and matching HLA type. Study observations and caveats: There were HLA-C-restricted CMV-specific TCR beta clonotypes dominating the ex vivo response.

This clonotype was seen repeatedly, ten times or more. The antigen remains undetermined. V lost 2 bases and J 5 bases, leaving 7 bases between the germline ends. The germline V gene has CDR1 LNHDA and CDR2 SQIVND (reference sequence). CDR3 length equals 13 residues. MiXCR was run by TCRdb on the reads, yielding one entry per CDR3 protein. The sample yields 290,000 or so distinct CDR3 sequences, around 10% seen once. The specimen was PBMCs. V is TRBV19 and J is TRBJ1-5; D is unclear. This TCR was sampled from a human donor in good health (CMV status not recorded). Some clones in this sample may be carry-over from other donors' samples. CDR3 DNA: TGTGCCAGTAGTATAAGGGAGGATCAGCCCCAGCATTTT. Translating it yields CASSIREDQPQHF.